This paragraph reports one T cell receptor beta chain. Antigen specificity is unknown. A much larger clone is a single base away; this may be a read error. The sample comes from a study of CD8+CD57+ T cells in acquired aplastic anemia. Study details: CD4+ and CD8+ cells, once sorted, gave DNA averaging roughly 3.2 ug. About 10 million reads were obtained on average for healthy donor CD4+ cells. Study findings and constraints: It was found that almost 30 CD8+ CDR3 sequences were shared between patients and controls.

The CDR3 has 11 residues. Germline assignment: CDR1 MDHEN and CDR2 SYDVKM. V lost 2 bases and J 14 bases, leaving 9 bases between the germline ends. Genomic DNA, the template, was used for profiling of the TCR beta VDJ and CDR3. One entry per CDR3 protein results from TCRdb running MiXCR on the reads. The sample consists of about 190,000 distinct CDR3 sequences, roughly 56% of them appearing once. The sequence was collected from a human donor in good health, serving as a control. The V gene is TRBV28, the J gene TRBJ1-4; D ambiguous. The material sequenced was sorted CD4+, CD8+, or CD8+CD57+ T cells (not recorded which) from PBMCs. The CDR3 is CASSLDGKLFF. CDR3 DNA: TGTGCCAGCAGTTTAGACGGGAAGCTGTTTTTT.